This T cell receptor beta chain is drawn from a study of CD8 T cells in Susac syndrome. An input of about 0.45 to 1 ug of RNA was subjected to reverse transcription using random hexamers. TCR beta CDR3 was amplified by immunoSEQ multiplex PCR. This amplification extended across 54 Vbeta and 13 Jbeta segments. TCRdb itself ran the immunoSEQ multiplex PCR reads through MiXCR, one entry per CDR3 protein. The table shows some 190,000 distinct CDR3 sequences, with about 95% occurring only once. With 4 bases removed from V and 1 base from J, the gap between germline ends came to 10 bases. This CDR3 is 14 amino acids long. Germline loops: CDR1 SQVTM, CDR2 ANQGSEA.

This chain links TRBV29-1 with TRBJ2-2; D gene ambiguous. The material sequenced was CD4+ T cells from PBMCs. The receptor was isolated from a human donor in good health. The CDR3 DNA reads TGCAGCGTTGGTTTCTCGGTGAACACCGGGGAGCTGTTTTTT. This gives the protein CSVGFSVNTGELFF.